The 30 T cell receptor beta chains in this list originate from one sample, sequenced in a study of identical twins. TCRdb called the 5' RACE reads again in MiXCR, with one record for every CDR3 protein. Of roughly 470,000 distinct CDR3 sequences listed, roughly an eighth were seen once; the top ten hold 0.8% to 1%. These same records also appear under a second study, on yellow fever vaccine responses in identical twins.

The sequencing input was CD4+ T cells sorted from blood. These receptors were collected from a woman aged 18-29 years in good health.

The V gene is TRBV27, the J gene TRBJ1-3, with unresolved D. CDR1 is MNHEY and CDR2 is SMNVEV in the germline V gene (reference sequence). Trimming took 3 bases from V and 1 from J, leaving 7 bases between them. The CDR3 length is 14 residues. CDR3 nucleotides: TGTGCCAGCAGTTTGGCCGTTTCTGGAAACACCATATATTTT. This translates into CASSLAVSGNTIYF.

This clonotype has only a few counts. This chain links TRBV20-1 with TRBJ2-3; D may match TRBD1 or TRBD2 (5 bases each). Deletions cut 2 bases from V and 4 bases from J, with 7 bases between. The V gene's germline CDR1 is DFQATT and CDR2 SNEGSKA (reference sequence). This CDR3 spans 12 amino acids. As DNA, the CDR3 is TGCAGTGCTAGAAAGGGACCAGATACGCAGTATTTT. This codes for CSARKGPDTQYF.

The chain joins TRBV28 to TRBJ2-7; D gene unclear. Germline V gene data show CDR1 as MDHEN and CDR2 as SYDVKM. V was cut by 7 bases and J by 2 bases, with 12 bases left in between. The CDR3 spans 13 residues. CDR3 sequence: CASTRRAPYEQYF. DNA of the CDR3: TGTGCCAGCACAAGAAGGGCTCCCTACGAGCAGTACTTC.

There are many counts of this clonotype. The CDR3 DNA reads TGTGCCAGCAGCCAAGTAAGAGCAGCGGGAGGGACTACAGATACGCAGTATTTT. The encoded protein is CASSQVRAAGGTTDTQYF. The chain employs TRBV4-2 and TRBJ2-3, with 10 nucleotides matching TRBD2. Germline assignment: CDR1 LGHNA and CDR2 YNFKEQ. Trimming removed 1 base from V and 3 bases from J; junction bases left unmatched: 10. This CDR3 contains 18 residues.

This clonotype was seen a few times. This rearrangement joins TRBV27 to TRBJ2-3, with 7 bases matching TRBD2. The junction had 13 bases not matched to a gene; V was cut back by 8 bases and J by 8 bases. Germline CDR1 reads MNHEY; CDR2 reads SMNVEV (reference sequence). The CDR3 consists of 14 residues. The CDR3 loop reads CASFGRRPGGTQYF. The CDR3 DNA follows: TGTGCCAGCTTTGGACGGCGTCCGGGGGGTACGCAGTATTTT.

A few counts support this clonotype. The genes are TRBV24-1 and TRBJ2-3; D gene ambiguous. Trimming removed 3 bases from V and 7 bases from J, with 19 bases in between. Germline CDR1 and CDR2: KGHDR and SFDVKD. This CDR3 has 16 residues. CDR3 sequence reads: CATSDPTPSLAHTQYF. The CDR3 DNA reads as TGTGCCACCAGTGATCCGACTCCCTCTTTGGCACATACGCAGTATTTT.

This clonotype was counted between two and nine times. V is TRBV5-1 and J is TRBJ2-1, with D perhaps matching TRBD1 (5 bases). CDR3 size: 13 residues. V gave up 0 bases and J gave up 6 bases, with 7 bases separating them. The germline gives CDR1 SGHRS, CDR2 YFSETQ. This CDR3 is CASSLGRANEQFF. As DNA, the CDR3 is TGCGCCAGCAGCTTGGGCAGGGCCAATGAGCAGTTCTTC. Together with reference TRBV5-1 and TRBJ2-1, the CDR3 gives the full variable domain: KAGVTQTPRYLIKTRGQQVTLSCSPISGHRSVSWYQQTPGQGLQFLFEYFSETQRNKGNFPGRFSGRQFSNSRSEMNVSTLELGDSALYLCASSLGRANEQFFGPGTRLTVL.

The table lists this clonotype with many counts. The J gene is TRBJ2-1, the V gene TRBV3-1, with 7 bases matching TRBD2. Germline V gives CDR1 LGHDT, CDR2 YNNKEL (reference sequence). V was clipped by 3 bases and J by 8 bases; unmatched bases: 7. CDR3 length: 14 amino acids. The CDR3 DNA reads as TGTGCCAGCAGCCAGGGGATGAGCGGGGATGAGCAGTTCTTC. Its translation is CASSQGMSGDEQFF.

The V and J genes are TRBV27 and TRBJ2-2, with 7 bases that match TRBD2. This CDR3 is built from 14 residues. Germline V gene lookup returns CDR1 MNHEY and CDR2 SMNVEV (reference sequence). V shed 2 bases and J 4 bases; nucleotides not matched to a gene: 1. CDR3 amino acids: CASSLSGITGELFF. The CDR3 nucleotides are TGTGCCAGCAGTTTAAGCGGGATCACCGGGGAGCTGTTTTTT.

V usage is TRBV24-1 and J usage is TRBJ1-5; D is unresolved. Germline V gene sequence: CDR1 KGHDR, CDR2 SFDVKD. The CDR3 runs to 14 residues. V lost 6 bases and J lost 4, with 12 bases in between. As DNA, the CDR3 is TGTGCCACCAGTTCTTCGTCGAAGAATCAGCCCCAGCATTTT. Translation: CATSSSSKNQPQHF.

The CDR3 spells CASSQTGGGQFF. CDR3 sequence (DNA): TGCGCCAGCAGCCAGACGGGTGGAGGGCAGTTCTTC. The V gene is TRBV5-1, the J gene TRBJ2-1, with a possible D match to TRBD2 (5 bases). V was pared by 4 bases and J by 12 bases, with 14 bases between. The germline V gene has CDR1 SGHRS and CDR2 YFSETQ. This CDR3 has 12 amino acids.

This clonotype appeared many times. The chain has TRBV12-3 or TRBV12-4 and TRBJ2-7; 8 nucleotides agree with TRBD1. The length of the CDR3 is 14 residues. With 1 base clipped from V and 4 bases from J, the junction kept 3 bases outside the gene matches. The CDR3 loop reads CASSLGTGLYEQYF. The CDR3 DNA follows: TGTGCCAGCAGTTTAGGGACAGGGTTGTACGAGCAGTACTTC.

The gene calls are TRBV10-3 and TRBJ2-5; tentative D call: TRBD1 (6 bases). Trimming took 6 bases from V and 0 from J, leaving 17 bases between them. The CDR3 sequence is 16 residues long. Germline lookup yields CDR1 ENHRY and CDR2 SYGVKD. This CDR3 is CAIRQNLQGNQETQYF. In nucleotides, the CDR3 is TGTGCCATCAGGCAGAACCTACAGGGAAACCAAGAGACCCAGTACTTC.

This chain links TRBV27 with TRBJ2-1; 10 bases agree with TRBD1. J lost 13 bases, V lost 5 bases, and 11 bases had no gene match. The germline V gene encodes CDR1 MNHEY and CDR2 SMNVEV (reference sequence). The CDR3 consists of 14 residues. The CDR3 DNA reads TGTGCCAGCAGTCCCATGGGACAGGGGTTGGGTCAGTTCTTC. Protein sequence: CASSPMGQGLGQFF.

The genes are TRBV2 and TRBJ2-2, with D perhaps assigned TRBD1 or TRBD2 (6 bases each). Germline values: CDR1 SNHLY, CDR2 FYNNEI. The CDR3 loop spans 15 amino acids. V was trimmed by 6 bases and J by 4 bases, leaving 15 bases between them. CDR3 sequence: CASRPRGAPTGELFF. The DNA for the CDR3 is TGTGCCAGCAGACCTAGGGGGGCGCCCACCGGGGAGCTGTTTTTT.

The chain links TRBV29-1 to TRBJ1-2; 8 bases line up with TRBD1. V trimming: 8 bases; J trimming: 2 bases; junction bases outside the gene matches: 7. This CDR3 spans 13 amino acids. CDR1 SQVTM and CDR2 ANQGSEA come from the germline V gene. The CDR3 region is CSLGTGPNYGYTF. In DNA, the CDR3 is TGCAGCCTGGGGACAGGCCCCAACTATGGCTACACCTTC.

This sequence joins TRBV4-2 and TRBJ2-2; 10 bases align to TRBD1. V was clipped by 5 bases and J by 3 bases; unmatched bases: 9. Germline assignment: CDR1 LGHNA and CDR2 YNFKEQ. CDR3 length: 17 amino acids. The CDR3 coding sequence is TGTGCCAGCAGCGCCCCCAGGGACAGGGGTGACACCGGGGAGCTGTTTTTT. Its protein product is CASSAPRDRGDTGELFF.

This clonotype was observed a handful of times. The J gene is TRBJ2-1, the V gene TRBV2, with 12 bases fitting TRBD2. The CDR3 has 14 residues. Germline V gene lookup returns CDR1 SNHLY and CDR2 FYNNEI. V trimming: 6 bases; J trimming: 14 bases; junction bases outside the gene matches: 11. The CDR3: CASRAGLAGPGEFF. Written as DNA, the CDR3 is TGTGCCAGCAGGGCGGGACTAGCGGGCCCGGGGGAGTTCTTC.

The chain combines TRBV12-3 or TRBV12-4 with TRBJ1-4, with TRBD1 matching 9 bases. There are 14 residues in the CDR3. The J segment lost 7 bases and the V segment lost 7 bases, leaving 7 bases of the junction unmatched. DNA of the CDR3: TGTGCCAGCAAAACCGGGACAGGGACTGAAAAACTGTTTTTT. Its translation: CASKTGTGTEKLFF.

The chain is built from TRBV28 and TRBJ1-2, with 12 bases identical to TRBD1. Trimming cost V 2 bases and J 8 bases; bases outside gene matches: 9. The CDR3 extends over 16 amino acids. Germline V lookup: CDR1 MDHEN, CDR2 SYDVKM. The DNA of the CDR3 is TGTGCCAGCAGTTTAGTACCGGGACAGGGGGCGCGAGGCTACACCTTC. It specifies CASSLVPGQGARGYTF.

This chain uses TRBV11-3 with TRBJ2-1, with 7 bases matching TRBD1. The germline gives CDR1 SGHNT, CDR2 YENEEA. The trim removed 5 bases at V and 10 bases at J, leaving 5 bases unmatched. The CDR3 length is 12 residues. The CDR3 loop is CASSPQGQEQFF. The CDR3 DNA reads as TGTGCCAGCAGCCCCCAGGGACAGGAGCAGTTCTTC.

This clonotype was seen ten or more times. J is TRBJ2-7 and V is TRBV15; 10 bases fit TRBD2. The CDR3 sequence is 17 residues long. From germline, CDR1 is LNHNV and CDR2 YYDKDF (reference sequence). The J segment lost 1 base and the V segment lost 0 bases, leaving 6 bases of the junction unmatched. DNA for the CDR3: TGTGCCACCAGCAGAGACGACCTAGCGGGGGTATCCTACGAGCAGTACTTC. Amino acid sequence: CATSRDDLAGVSYEQYF.

J is TRBJ2-1 and V is TRBV5-1; D perhaps matches TRBD1 (6 bases). CDR3 length: 17 amino acids. CDR1 is SGHRS, CDR2 YFSETQ, per germline. V lost 4 bases and J 0 bases, leaving 17 bases between the germline ends. As DNA, the CDR3 is TGCGCCAGCAGCCACGAGAGGACAGCTAGCTCCTACAATGAGCAGTTCTTC. Residues: CASSHERTASSYNEQFF. The whole variable domain, remainder taken from reference TRBV5-1 and TRBJ2-1, is KAGVTQTPRYLIKTRGQQVTLSCSPISGHRSVSWYQQTPGQGLQFLFEYFSETQRNKGNFPGRFSGRQFSNSRSEMNVSTLELGDSALYLCASSHERTASSYNEQFFGPGTRLTVL.

The rearrangement links TRBV6-2 or TRBV6-3 to TRBJ2-1; TRBD2 matches 8 bases. The CDR3 spans 17 residues. Germline-derived CDR1 and CDR2 are MNHEY and SVGEGT. With V trimmed by 4 bases and J by 2 bases, 10 bases remained unmatched. The CDR3, as DNA: TGTGCCAGCAGTTTTCTCTGGCGGGGGGACACCTACAATGAGCAGTTCTTC. Its protein product is CASSFLWRGDTYNEQFF.

Only a few counts were recorded for this clonotype. The rearrangement links TRBV25-1 to TRBJ2-7; 7 positions match TRBD2. Per the germline V gene, CDR1 is MGHDK and CDR2 is SYGVNS. The CDR3 totals 14 residues. Trimming removed 4 bases from V and 3 bases from J; junction bases left unmatched: 6. CDR3 nucleotide sequence: TGTGCCAGCAGTGGGCTAGCGGAGAACTACGAGCAGTACTTC. It encodes CASSGLAENYEQYF.

This clonotype was observed a few times. The V gene is TRBV6-5, the J gene TRBJ1-2; perhaps TRBD1 as D (5 bases). The germline V gene encodes CDR1 MNHEY and CDR2 SVGAGI. The CDR3 is 15 amino acids. Trimming removed 3 bases from V and 2 bases from J, with 13 bases in between. The CDR3 sequence is CASSYSGTPNYGYTF. In nucleotides, the CDR3 is TGTGCCAGCAGTTATTCCGGGACCCCGAACTATGGCTACACCTTC.

This chain links TRBV20-1 with TRBJ2-4, with D possibly TRBD2 on 6 matching bases. Germline-derived CDR1 and CDR2 are DFQATT and SNEGSKA (reference sequence). Trimming stripped 5 bases from V and 0 bases from J, with 17 bases between. The length of the CDR3 is 16 residues. CDR3 sequence: CSAPERLALAKNIQYF. The CDR3, as DNA: TGCAGTGCTCCTGAACGGCTAGCGTTAGCCAAAAACATTCAGTACTTC.

This clonotype was counted a few times. The CDR3 loop reads CAEGQLRDYGYTF. As DNA, the CDR3 is TGTGCCGAGGGGCAACTCCGTGACTATGGCTACACCTTC. The chain joins TRBV28 to TRBJ1-2, with D possibly TRBD1 on 5 matching bases. This CDR3 has 13 residues. Germline V gives CDR1 MDHEN, CDR2 SYDVKM. Trimming cost V 11 bases and J 3 bases, with 16 bases left between them.

About this clonotype itself: Its ends do not fully match the called genes, so a read error is possible. This chain connects TRBV20-1 to TRBJ2-7, with no clear D. Germline lookup yields CDR1 DFQATT and CDR2 SNEGSKA (reference sequence). There are 12 residues in the CDR3. CDR3 residues: CSAGDWSYEQYF. CDR3 DNA: TGCAGTGCTGGAGACTGGTCCTACGAGCAGTACTTC.

This clonotype was seen only a few times. The chain couples TRBV6-1 to TRBJ2-1, with TRBD1 as a possible D gene (6 bases). The CDR3 is made up of 15 amino acids. Germline loops: CDR1 MNHNS, CDR2 SASEGT. Trimming left V 7 bases short and J 4 bases short, with 17 bases between. CDR3 loop: CASKLTGTPYNEQFF. CDR3 nucleotide sequence: TGTGCCAGCAAACTTACCGGGACACCGTACAATGAGCAGTTCTTC.